This T cell receptor (beta chain) was sequenced in a study of T cells in Graves' hyperthyroidism and ophthalmopathy. TCR beta CDR3 region amplification was performed from RNA transcripts. HTBI primers drove first-round RT-PCR of the TCR CDR3. TCRdb independently ran MiXCR on the multiplex PCR reads; one entry per CDR3 protein. The sample holds 250,000 or so distinct CDR3 sequences, roughly 14% seen once. A roughly 10 ml volume of fresh peripheral blood provided the PBMCs. As regards this clonotype: Antigen unknown.

Overall study findings and caveats: Ophthalmopathy got predicted by the model a median about 6.5 months before its onset. Researchers report that a 13 V-J model separated ophthalmopathy from stable hyperthyroidism.

Source material: blood. The TCR sequence derives from a woman in her thirties or forties with Graves' hyperthyroidism that later progressed to Graves' ophthalmopathy.

The CDR3 nucleotides are TGTGCCAGCAGTTCCCAACTAGCGGGAGGCTACAATGAGCAGTTCTTC. Its protein product is CASSSQLAGGYNEQFF. The gene calls are TRBV12-3 or TRBV12-4 and TRBJ2-1; TRBD2 agrees at 12 bases. The CDR3 loop spans 16 amino acids. The V segment lost 4 bases and the J segment 3 bases; nucleotides outside the gene matches: 4.